One T cell receptor (beta chain) is described in this entry. Study processing details: Reference gene primer amplification yielded estimated nucleated cell counts. Profiled with immunoSEQ multiplex PCR; TCRdb holds only in-frame clones, not every one. The V and J calls and clone size are taken from that table; D and trimming were inferred from the DNA. Among some 350,000 clones, roughly 86% were seen once, and the ten largest hold around 3%. With 7 bases removed from V and 6 bases from J, the gap between germline ends came to 18 bases. The germline V gene encodes CDR1 SQVTM and CDR2 ANQGSEA. The CDR3 totals 13 residues. The sample is drawn from a study of blood T cell repertoires in COVID-19. Study summary: COVID-19 samples from acute and convalescent phases originated in the United States, Italy and Spain. T cells, B-cell-depleted T cells, or PBMCs supplied cDNA or gDNA.

The genes are TRBV29-1 and TRBJ1-2; no clear D. Sequencing used peripheral blood. This clonotype was sampled from a human donor in a cohort sampled during active COVID-19. CDR3 coding DNA: TGCAGCGGTGCCGGCCGCCCTAGAAATGGCTACACCTTC. It is translated as CSGAGRPRNGYTF.